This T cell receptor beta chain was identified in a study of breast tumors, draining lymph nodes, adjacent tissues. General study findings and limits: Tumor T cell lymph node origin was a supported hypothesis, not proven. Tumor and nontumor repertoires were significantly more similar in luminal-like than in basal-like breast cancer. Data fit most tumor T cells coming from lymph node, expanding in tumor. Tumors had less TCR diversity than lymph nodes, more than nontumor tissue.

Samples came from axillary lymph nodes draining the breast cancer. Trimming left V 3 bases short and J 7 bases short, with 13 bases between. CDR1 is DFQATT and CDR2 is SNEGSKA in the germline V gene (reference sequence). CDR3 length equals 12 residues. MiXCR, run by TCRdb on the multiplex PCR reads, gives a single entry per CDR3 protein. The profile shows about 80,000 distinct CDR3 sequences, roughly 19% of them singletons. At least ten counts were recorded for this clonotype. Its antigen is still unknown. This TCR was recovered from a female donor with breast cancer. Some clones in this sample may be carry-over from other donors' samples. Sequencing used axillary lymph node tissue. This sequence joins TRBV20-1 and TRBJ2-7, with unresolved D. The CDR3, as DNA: TGCAGTGCTAGCGGTACCTGGGGAGAGCAGTACTTC. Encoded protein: CSASGTWGEQYF.